This T cell receptor beta chain was identified in a study of tissue T cells after allogeneic stem cell transplantation (dated by TCRdb to between 2021 and 2022). Concerning the study at large: The study profiled TCR beta repertoires in many tissues obtained from research autopsies of patients with and without GVHD, and also in mouse models of GVHD. The human arm was conducted as a prospective observational study, and neither blinding nor randomization was performed.

Libraries were made using the immunoSEQ multiplex PCR assay. Adaptive Biotechnologies performed TCRbeta CDR3 sequencing at survey depth and reported CDR3 sequences, V/J genes, productive frequency, and template counts. Amplification of TCR beta CDR3 regions started from genomic DNA instead of RNA. From the authors' description of their analysis: Jensen-Shannon divergence was used to quantify pairwise repertoire overlap between tissues, with a value of 1 indicating complete divergence and a value of 0 indicating identical repertoires. Tissues were clustered by single-linkage agglomerative hierarchical clustering of pairwise JSD values, and the clustering results were displayed as dendrograms. GLIPH2 was applied to all patient samples using simulation_depth 1000, kmer_min_depth 3, and cdr3_length_cutoff 8, and only groups with more than two unique CDR3s were retained. A standardized tissue-overlap score extrapolated Jaccard GLIPH-group overlap across patients to a standard repertoire size of 1000 clones. Linear mixed-effect models, with tissue included as a fixed effect and individual included as a random effect, were used to assess associations of diversity with clinical or experimental variables. TCRdb's version of the immuneACCESS table is confined to in-frame rearrangements and falls short of the full clone set. An unresolved V gene accounts for under half of the shortfall where checked; the remainder is of unknown origin. Clonal size and the V and J genes are those of that table, whereas D and trimming came from the DNA. This sample comprises fewer than 6,000 clones, roughly half of them detected only once. Roughly 3% of the sample rests with the top ten.

About this clone itself: Its antigen is not yet known. With a mouse as the source, gene names and germline sequences are drawn from the mouse. With the read ending 1 residue before the CDR3 end, the germline J gene is used to fill in that end.

Reading the label with the study, this specimen's time point is: mouse harvest day 7 after allogeneic transplant. Mouse grafts combined 10^7 T-cell-depleted bone marrow cells with 10^6 splenic CD5+ T cells, given via tail vein injection. Mouse GVHD was modeled in a major MHC-mismatch B6 (H2b) into BALB/c (H2d) model, with tissues profiled at day 7 or 14. On day 7 or 14 post-transplant, mouse tissues and retro-orbital blood were harvested with separate sterile tools for each animal, and livers were flushed before harvest. Before genomic DNA isolation with the DNeasy Blood & Tissue Kit, mouse tissues were minced using razor blades in buffered saline. The CDR3 contains 15 residues, cysteine and phenylalanine counted. The DNA has 42 bases, all within the CDR3, and is read from base 1. The germline V gene (reference sequence) provides CDR1 KGHPV and CDR2 FQNQEV. A distance of 7 bases separates the germline ends of V and J, which lose 0 bases and 0 bases respectively.

Paper-wide results and their limitations: Sampling depth was acknowledged as a limitation, and the patient cohort was both small and clinically heterogeneous. Within patients, how anatomically similar tissues were was a major factor shaping TCR repertoire composition, regardless of disease or transplant status. In both patients and mice, T cells from blood and spleen covered only a limited part of the TCR repertoire found in tissues. Which tissue TCRs were alloreactive or antigen-specific was not determined in the study, and some clones might have been persisting host cells. Only a few T cell clones appeared in more than one patient, yet motif-based clustering showed tissue-specific repertoire signatures that were shared between patients.

The sample taken for sequencing was skin. The receptor was derived from a female BALB/c mouse given C57BL/6 T cells with graft-versus-host disease after an allogeneic hematopoietic cell transplant. The sequence is built from TRBV26 and TRBJ2-5; no confident D gene assignment can be made. CDR3 protein: CASSLSRFNQDTQYF. CDR3 bases read: TGTGCCAGCAGTCTGTCGAGATTTAACCAAGACACCCAGTAC. This CDR3, with the reference TRBV26 and TRBJ2-5 proteins standing in past its ends, gives the full variable domain NSKVIQTPRYLVKGQGQKAKMRCIPEKGHPVVFWYQQNKNNEFKFLINFQNQEVLQQIDMTEKRFSAECPSNSPCSLEIQSSEAGDSALYLCASSLSRFNQDTQYFGPGTRLLVL.